What follows are 22 T cell receptor beta chains derived from one specimen sequenced in a study of T cells in Graves' hyperthyroidism and ophthalmopathy. The source material, RNA transcripts, was used to amplify TCR beta CDR3 regions. When the TCR CDR3 underwent first-round RT-PCR, the HTBI primer set was used. TCRdb reanalysed the multiplex PCR reads using MiXCR and keeps one entry per CDR3 protein. The sample holds around 490,000 distinct CDR3 sequences, 15% to 20% seen once. Sequencing input: blood. These receptors originate from a man aged 35 to 55 with Graves' ophthalmopathy.

The chain is built from TRBV7-9 and TRBJ2-5; D unclear. Germline-derived CDR1 and CDR2 are SEHNR and FQNEAQ (reference sequence). The V gene lost 3 bases and the J gene lost 2 bases, with 7 bases spanning the gap. CDR3 length equals 13 residues. The CDR3 DNA reads as TGTGCCAGCAGCTTCGACTGGCAAGAGACCCAGTACTTC. This sequence encodes CASSFDWQETQYF.

This clonotype showed up just once. This chain connects TRBV4-3 to TRBJ2-7; TRBD1 matches 8 bases. Germline-derived CDR1 and CDR2 are LGHNA and YSLEER. The CDR3 sequence is 16 residues long. After removal of 5 bases from V and 1 base from J, the junction contained 10 bases not matched to a gene. The CDR3 sequence: CASSSGVGTGSYEQYF. For the CDR3, the DNA is TGCGCCAGCAGCTCTGGGGTTGGGACAGGATCCTACGAGCAGTACTTC.

This chain connects TRBV18 to TRBJ2-1, with 11 bases fitting TRBD2. V dropped 2 bases and J dropped 0; count of bases not matched to a gene: 9. The CDR3 contains 19 residues. The germline V gene has CDR1 KGHSH and CDR2 LQKENI. Written as DNA, the CDR3 is TGTGCCAGCTCACCAGGGACTAGCGGAACCTCCAGCTCCTACAATGAGCAGTTCTTC. It is translated as CASSPGTSGTSSSYNEQFF.

This clonotype has a count of ten or more. The chain has TRBV5-1 and TRBJ2-7; possible D gene TRBD1, 6 bases. V dropped 2 bases and J dropped 0 bases, with 9 bases sitting between them. Germline CDR1 is SGHRS and CDR2 is YFSETQ. The CDR3 consists of 14 residues. CDR3 bases: TGCGCCAGCAGCTTACAGGGAGACTCCTACGAGCAGTACTTC. As protein: CASSLQGDSYEQYF.

In this sample, this clonotype turned up many times. This rearrangement joins TRBV7-8 to TRBJ2-5; D is unresolved. The CDR3 contains 13 residues. The ends were cut back, 5 bases at V and 2 bases at J, with 9 bases in the middle. Germline-derived CDR1 and CDR2 are SGHVS and FQNEAQ. Here the CDR3 DNA reads TGTGCCAGCAGCCGTTCCCGGCAAGAGACCCAGTACTTC. Translation gives CASSRSRQETQYF.

This clonotype was found a few times. The J gene is TRBJ2-6, the V gene TRBV2; no definite D call. Trimming left V 0 bases short and J 12 bases short, with 12 bases between. CDR1 is SNHLY and CDR2 is FYNNEI in the germline V gene. The CDR3 sequence is 14 residues long. Here the CDR3 reads CASSEALGSGVLTF. CDR3 DNA sequence: TGTGCCAGCAGTGAAGCGCTTGGTTCGGGCGTCCTGACTTTC.

This clonotype occurred many times. The CDR3 coding sequence is TGTGCCAGCAGCTCGACCCGGAACAAGAACACCGGGGAGCTGTTTTTT. The encoded protein is CASSSTRNKNTGELFF. The chain combines TRBV7-9 with TRBJ2-2, with no clear D. Trimming pared 4 bases from V and 1 base from J, leaving 13 bases between. The germline V gene has CDR1 SEHNR and CDR2 FQNEAQ (reference sequence). There are 16 residues in the CDR3.

This clonotype was seen repeatedly, ten times or more. The chain recombines TRBV30 with TRBJ1-4, with D hard to call. The germline gives CDR1 GTSNPN, CDR2 SVGIG (reference sequence). V was clipped by 1 base and J by 9 bases, with 6 bases between them. This CDR3 has 11 residues. CDR3 sequence: CAWSESQKLFF. The CDR3 DNA reads TGTGCCTGGAGTGAGAGTCAAAAACTGTTTTTT.

The sample holds a few counts of this clonotype. This chain uses TRBV7-9 with TRBJ1-2, with 9 positions matching TRBD1. Germline V gene data show CDR1 as SEHNR and CDR2 as FQNEAQ (reference sequence). The CDR3 is 17 residues long. With V trimmed by 3 bases and J by 7 bases, 15 bases remained unmatched. DNA for the CDR3: TGTGCCAGCAGCTTGAGTATGGGGGGGACAGGGAACGCTGGCTACACCTTC. This sequence encodes CASSLSMGGTGNAGYTF. Full variable domain (missing parts from reference TRBV7-9 and TRBJ1-2): DTGVSQNPRHKITKRGQNVTFRCDPISEHNRLYWYRQTLGQGPEFLTYFQNEAQLEKSRLLSDRFSAERPKGSFSTLEIQRTEQGDSAMYLCASSLSMGGTGNAGYTFGSGTRLTVV.

This chain joins TRBV7-9 and TRBJ2-5; the match to TRBD1 covers 9 bases. This CDR3 region has 14 residues. Unmatched junction bases numbered 5, after V lost 5 bases and J lost 4 bases. Germline values: CDR1 SEHNR, CDR2 FQNEAQ (reference sequence). CDR3 coding DNA: TGTGCCAGCAGCGTCGACAGGGGGTCAGAGACCCAGTACTTC. Amino acid sequence: CASSVDRGSETQYF.

This clonotype has ten or more counts. The chain employs TRBV28 and TRBJ2-1; D may be TRBD1 (6 bases). Germline V lookup: CDR1 MDHEN, CDR2 SYDVKM. V shed 6 bases and J shed 5 bases, with 20 bases lying between them. CDR3 length: 16 residues. For the CDR3, the DNA is TGTGCCAGCAGCGACGTACAGGGATTTATAGACAATGAGCAGTTCTTC. Translating it yields CASSDVQGFIDNEQFF. The full variable domain, completed using reference TRBV28 and TRBJ2-1, is DVKVTQSSRYLVKRTGEKVFLECVQDMDHENMFWYRQDPGLGLRLIYFSYDVKMKEKGDIPEGYSVSREKKERFSLILESASTNQTSMYLCASSDVQGFIDNEQFFGPGTRLTVL.

In its sample, this clonotype was seen a few times. DNA for the CDR3: TGTGCCGGCAAGGAGAGCGTAAGCTCCTACGAGCAGTACTTC. Protein product: CAGKESVSSYEQYF. The chain couples TRBV2 to TRBJ2-7; D ambiguous. Germline values: CDR1 SNHLY, CDR2 FYNNEI. V gave up 11 bases and J gave up 0 bases, with 17 bases separating them. The CDR3 spans 14 residues.

The CDR3 loop reads CAWSGAGVGGKNIQYF. In nucleotides, the CDR3 is TGTGCCTGGAGTGGTGCGGGGGTTGGCGGGAAAAACATTCAGTACTTC. The V and J genes are TRBV30 and TRBJ2-4, with TRBD2 matching 7 bases. The CDR3 totals 16 residues. Germline assignment: CDR1 GTSNPN and CDR2 SVGIG (reference sequence). V shed 1 base and J 4 bases; nucleotides not matched to a gene: 10.

The chain couples TRBV19 to TRBJ1-2, with D perhaps TRBD1 (6 bases). Germline CDR1 and CDR2: LNHDA and SQIVND (reference sequence). The CDR3 contains 15 residues. V lost 2 bases and J 4 bases, leaving 14 bases between the germline ends. CDR3 sequence (DNA): TGTGCCAGTAGTATACCAGACAGGCCGATCTATGGCTACACCTTC. Protein sequence: CASSIPDRPIYGYTF.

The chain is built from TRBV7-2 and TRBJ2-7; 8 nucleotides align to TRBD1. J gave up 6 bases and V 5 bases, and 9 bases lay outside the gene matches. The CDR3 consists of 14 residues. CDR1 and CDR2 (germline): SGHTA, FQGNSA. The CDR3 nucleotides read TGTGCCAGCAGCCGAGGACAGGGCCAACTCGAGCAGTACTTC. Translation: CASSRGQGQLEQYF.

The rearrangement joins TRBV5-6 to TRBJ2-7, with 12 bases fitting TRBD2. The trim removed 2 bases at V and 5 bases at J, leaving 8 bases unmatched. The CDR3 is 16 residues long. Germline lookup yields CDR1 SGHDT and CDR2 YYEEEE. The CDR3 nucleotides are TGTGCCAGCAGCTTCCTGACTAGCGGGAGTATTGACGAGCAGTACTTC. Translated: CASSFLTSGSIDEQYF.

The chain couples TRBV6-2 or TRBV6-3 to TRBJ1-5, with a tentative D call TRBD1 (5 bases). Trimming stripped 7 bases from V and 7 bases from J, with 11 bases between. The germline CDR1 and CDR2 sequences are MNHEY and SVGEGT. This CDR3 has 12 residues. The CDR3 bases are TGTGCCAGCACAGGGTATTCGCAGCCCCAGCATTTT. It translates to CASTGYSQPQHF.

The chain recombines TRBV7-6 with TRBJ2-7; 12 positions agree with TRBD2. Germline CDR1 and CDR2: SGHVS and FNYEAQ. The CDR3 runs to 17 residues. Trimming cost V 5 bases and J 1 base; bases outside gene matches: 9. CDR3 amino acids: CASSLNSGLAGSYEQYF. Here the CDR3 DNA reads TGTGCCAGCAGCCTAAATTCGGGACTAGCGGGTTCCTACGAGCAGTACTTC.

The genes are TRBV5-1 and TRBJ1-1; 8 bases agree with TRBD1. Germline CDR1 and CDR2: SGHRS and YFSETQ. CDR3 length equals 15 residues. After removal of 2 bases from V and 5 bases from J, the junction contained 8 bases not matched to a gene. CDR3 in DNA: TGCGCCAGCAGCTTTGGGCAGGGGGCTTGGACTGAAGCTTTCTTT. As protein: CASSFGQGAWTEAFF.

Only a few counts were recorded for this clonotype. DNA for the CDR3: TGCGCCAGCAGCCAAGATAGAACAGTAACGCAGTATTTT. This translates into CASSQDRTVTQYF. This chain links TRBV4-3 with TRBJ2-3; D not resolved. Germline loops: CDR1 LGHNA, CDR2 YSLEER. V was shortened by 0 bases and J by 9 bases, with 10 bases between the two germline ends. The CDR3 is 13 residues long.

The chain uses TRBV12-3 or TRBV12-4 and TRBJ1-4; D not resolved. V lost 4 bases and J 13 bases, leaving 16 bases between the germline ends. The CDR3 contains 13 residues. The DNA for the CDR3 is TGTGCCAGCAGTTGGGCCCTAATGGGCGCACTGTTTTTT. Residues: CASSWALMGALFF.

The table lists this clonotype with a few counts. The CDR3 here is CASSPTGTRQPQHF. The CDR3 coding sequence is TGTGCCAGCAGCCCTACAGGGACAAGGCAGCCCCAGCATTTT. This chain links TRBV2 with TRBJ1-5, with D tentatively TRBD1 (6 bases). The V gene lost 6 bases and the J gene lost 7 bases, with 16 bases spanning the gap. This CDR3 region has 14 residues. Germline assignment: CDR1 SNHLY and CDR2 FYNNEI.